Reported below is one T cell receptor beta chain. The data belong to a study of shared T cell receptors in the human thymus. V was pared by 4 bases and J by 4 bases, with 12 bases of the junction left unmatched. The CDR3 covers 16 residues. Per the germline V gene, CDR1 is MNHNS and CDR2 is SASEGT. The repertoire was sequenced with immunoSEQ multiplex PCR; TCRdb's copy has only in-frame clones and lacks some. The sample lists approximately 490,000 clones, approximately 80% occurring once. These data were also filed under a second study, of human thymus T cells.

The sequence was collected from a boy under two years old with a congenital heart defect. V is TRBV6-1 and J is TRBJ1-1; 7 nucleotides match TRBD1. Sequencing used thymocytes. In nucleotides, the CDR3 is TGTGCCAGCAGTGGGAGGTCCAGGGGGTGGATCACTGAAGCTTTCTTT. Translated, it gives CASSGRSRGWITEAFF.